The next 30 T cell receptor beta chains were all read from a single sample in a study of blood T cells in healthy people across ages. A J-beta primer mix and a sample-barcoded 5' primer were used in a second PCR of about 7 to 12 cycles. Each CDR3 protein gets one entry after TCRdb re-called the 5' RACE reads with MiXCR. Counted here are 650,000 to 800,000 distinct CDR3 sequences, about 50% occurring once; the ten biggest clones make up about 13%. Sequencing was done on a sample of blood. These TCRs come from a woman older than 75 in good health.

The genes are TRBV2 and TRBJ2-7; the D gene is possibly TRBD1 (6 bases). The length of the CDR3 is 14 residues. Germline V gene lookup returns CDR1 SNHLY and CDR2 FYNNEI. V lost 5 bases and J lost 0, with 11 bases in between. As DNA, the CDR3 is TGTGCCAGCAGTATTACAGGGAACTCCTACGAGCAGTACTTC. Amino acids: CASSITGNSYEQYF.

This clonotype has more than one count but fewer than ten. A much larger clone lies a single base off, so this may be a read error. The chain has TRBV20-1 and TRBJ2-1; D gene uncertain. The CDR3 has 10 residues. The V gene's germline CDR1 is DFQATT and CDR2 SNEGSKA (reference sequence). V lost 6 bases and J 13 bases, leaving 13 bases between the germline ends. The CDR3, as DNA: TGCAGTGCCCGAAAAGAGACCCAGTTCTTC. Its translation: CSARKETQFF.

The chain carries TRBV6-5 and TRBJ2-4; TRBD1 or TRBD2 may be the D gene (5 bases each). Near its end, the DNA agrees better with TRBJ2-7, so the J call may be wrong. The CDR3 loop spans 14 amino acids. Germline V gene data show CDR1 as MNHEY and CDR2 as SVGAGI. DNA of the CDR3: TGTGCCAGCAGTGACGCCCATACTGGGGGCGAGCAGTACTTC. This encodes CASSDAHTGGEQYF.

This clonotype was counted only a few times. CDR3 nucleotides: TGCAGCGTTGTTCTTGCGGGAGGCCAAGAGACCCAGTACTTC. Protein product: CSVVLAGGQETQYF. The chain is built from TRBV29-1 and TRBJ2-5; 8 nucleotides agree with TRBD2. CDR3 length equals 14 residues. V was pared by 4 bases and J by 1 base, with 5 bases of the junction left unmatched. Germline assignment: CDR1 SQVTM and CDR2 ANQGSEA.

This clonotype was detected ten times or more. The CDR3: CSVPRKVIPYNEQFF. The CDR3, as DNA: TGCAGCGTTCCGAGGAAGGTCATCCCCTACAATGAGCAGTTCTTC. The chain has TRBV29-1 and TRBJ2-1, with D unresolved. CDR1 and CDR2 from the germline V gene are SQVTM and ANQGSEA. The V end lost 5 bases, the J end lost 2 bases, and 16 bases lay between the germline ends. This CDR3 comprises 15 residues.

The chain joins TRBV18 to TRBJ1-1; possibly TRBD1 for D (5 bases). CDR3 length equals 15 residues. Germline V lookup: CDR1 KGHSH, CDR2 LQKENI. Trimming pared 0 bases from V and 4 bases from J, leaving 12 bases between. Written as DNA, the CDR3 is TGTGCCAGCTCACCACCCGGCAGGGCAGGCACTGAAGCTTTCTTT. Translated, it gives CASSPPGRAGTEAFF.

The CDR3: CASSQVTGLGDSPLHF. The CDR3 DNA follows: TGTGCCAGCAGCCAAGTAACTGGCCTAGGGGATTCACCCCTCCACTTT. The V gene is TRBV4-2, the J gene TRBJ1-6; TRBD1 might be the D (5 bases). The CDR3 runs to 16 residues. With 1 base removed from V and 8 bases from J, the gap between germline ends came to 15 bases. Germline V lookup: CDR1 LGHNA, CDR2 YNFKEQ.

The table lists this clonotype with many counts. The rearrangement joins TRBV28 to TRBJ2-1; TRBD2 matches at 10 bases. V lost 8 bases to trimming and J lost 2 bases; unmatched junction nucleotides: 6. The CDR3 has 15 amino acids. Germline V CDR1 and CDR2: MDHEN, SYDVKM. The CDR3 reads CASQTAGGPYNEQFF. As DNA, the CDR3 is TGTGCCAGCCAAACAGCGGGGGGGCCCTACAATGAGCAGTTCTTC.

This rearrangement joins TRBV20-1 to TRBJ2-3; 11 nucleotides line up with TRBD2. Germline CDR1 reads DFQATT; CDR2 reads SNEGSKA (reference sequence). Losses at the gene ends were 5 bases for V and 0 bases for J; bases not matched to a gene: 10. CDR3 length equals 17 residues. The CDR3 coding sequence is TGCAGTGCTTTCGGGACTAGCGGTAGCCTTAGCACAGATACGCAGTATTTT. Translation gives CSAFGTSGSLSTDTQYF.

This chain joins TRBV6-5 and TRBJ2-5, with TRBD2 as a possible D gene (5 bases). V was clipped by 5 bases and J by 3 bases, with 16 bases between them. The length of the CDR3 is 15 residues. The V gene's germline CDR1 is MNHEY and CDR2 SVGAGI. The CDR3 loop reads CASSITRDRKETQYF. The DNA for the CDR3 is TGTGCCAGCAGTATAACCCGGGATAGAAAAGAGACCCAGTACTTC.

V usage is TRBV9 and J usage is TRBJ2-1, with 7 bases identical to TRBD2. Germline CDR1 SGDLS, CDR2 YYNGEE. The CDR3 consists of 14 residues. V shed 2 bases and J 5 bases; nucleotides not matched to a gene: 4. CDR3 DNA sequence: TGTGCCAGCAGCGTGAGACGGGAGGACAATGAGCAGTTCTTC. Its translation is CASSVRREDNEQFF. Full variable domain (rest looked up from reference TRBV9 and TRBJ2-1): DSGVTQTPKHLITATGQRVTLRCSPRSGDLSVYWYQQSLDQGLQFLIQYYNGEERAKGNILERFSAQQFPDLHSELNLSSLELGDSALYFCASSVRREDNEQFFGPGTRLTVL.

Note on this clonotype: A much larger clone lies one base from this, so it may be a read error. The rearrangement links TRBV12-3 or TRBV12-4 to TRBJ2-1; D is perhaps TRBD2 (6 bases). Gene TRBJ2-7 matches the end of the DNA better, so the J call may be wrong. CDR3 length equals 13 residues. CDR3 amino acids: CASVTSPYNEQYF. The CDR3 DNA sequence: TGTGCCAGCGTTACTAGCCCCTACAATGAGCAGTACTTC.

V and J are TRBV27 and TRBJ1-1; no reliable D call. V was trimmed by 4 bases and J by 3 bases, leaving 24 bases between them. The CDR3 spans 18 residues. Per germline, CDR1 MNHEY and CDR2 SMNVEV (reference sequence). Here the CDR3 DNA reads TGTGCCAGCAGTTCCTCCGGGAGGCTGATGGGTCGAGACACTGAAGCTTTCTTT. This codes for CASSSSGRLMGRDTEAFF.

In its sample, this clonotype was seen a few times. The chain is built from TRBV5-1 and TRBJ2-3, with no clear D. The CDR3 extends over 17 amino acids. Trimming took 2 bases from V and 3 from J, leaving 19 bases between them. From germline, CDR1 is SGHRS and CDR2 YFSETQ. CDR3 protein: CASSLNFPGAPTDTQYF. For the CDR3, the DNA is TGCGCCAGCAGCTTAAATTTCCCGGGTGCCCCTACAGATACGCAGTATTTT. The complete variable domain, with remaining parts taken from reference TRBV5-1 and TRBJ2-3, reads KAGVTQTPRYLIKTRGQQVTLSCSPISGHRSVSWYQQTPGQGLQFLFEYFSETQRNKGNFPGRFSGRQFSNSRSEMNVSTLELGDSALYLCASSLNFPGAPTDTQYFGPGTRLTVL.

This clonotype showed up just a few times. The gene calls are TRBV5-1 and TRBJ1-2; TRBD1 agrees at 10 bases. Germline loops: CDR1 SGHRS, CDR2 YFSETQ. The CDR3 has 17 amino acids. The V gene end was trimmed by 5 bases and the J gene end by 3 bases; junction bases not matched to a gene: 13. Here the CDR3 reads CASSRQGAGVVDYGYTF. The CDR3 DNA is TGCGCCAGCAGTCGACAGGGGGCAGGGGTGGTCGACTATGGCTACACCTTC.

This rearrangement joins TRBV5-4 to TRBJ2-7; 7 bases map to TRBD1. Germline V CDR1 and CDR2: SGHNT, YYREEE (reference sequence). There are 12 residues in the CDR3. With V trimmed by 6 bases and J by 3 bases, 3 bases remained unmatched. CDR3 in DNA: TGTGCCAGCAAAGGGACAGACTACGAGCAGTACTTC. Its translation: CASKGTDYEQYF.

This rearrangement joins TRBV5-1 to TRBJ2-2; 7 positions match TRBD1. Unmatched junction bases numbered 2, after V lost 4 bases and J lost 5 bases. CDR1 and CDR2 from the germline V gene are SGHRS and YFSETQ. This CDR3 has 13 residues. CDR3 in DNA: TGCGCCAGCAGCGAGACAGGGACCGGGGAGCTGTTTTTT. It translates to CASSETGTGELFF.

Concerning this clonotype itself: Just one base apart from a much larger clone, this may be a read error. This chain uses TRBV12-3 or TRBV12-4 with TRBJ2-1, with D unclear. The V and J ends lost 11 bases and 4 bases respectively, with 18 bases between them. The CDR3 is 14 amino acids. CDR3 residues: CAGTLRLLYNEQFF. In DNA, the CDR3 is TGTGCCGGCACCCTGCGACTTCTGTACAATGAGCAGTTCTTC.

This sequence joins TRBV6-4 and TRBJ2-1; 12 bases map to TRBD2. The CDR3 contains 15 residues. CDR1 MRHNA and CDR2 SNTAGT come from the germline V gene. V lost 2 bases to trimming and J lost 10 bases; unmatched junction nucleotides: 6. The CDR3 loop reads CASSDVGLAGGEQFF. The DNA of the CDR3 is TGTGCCAGCAGTGACGTTGGCCTAGCGGGAGGGGAGCAGTTCTTC.

The CDR3 DNA sequence: TGTGCCAGCAGCCCACCAAAAGGACAGGGAAACAATGAGCAGTTCTTC. Translation gives CASSPPKGQGNNEQFF. The genes are TRBV7-9 and TRBJ2-1, with 8 bases fitting TRBD1. The trim removed 5 bases at V and 5 bases at J, leaving 11 bases unmatched. There are 16 residues in the CDR3. Germline V lookup: CDR1 SEHNR, CDR2 FQNEAQ (reference sequence).

This clonotype occurred many times. The chain is built from TRBV6-6 and TRBJ1-2, with D possibly TRBD1 on 6 matching bases. CDR1 and CDR2 from the germline V gene are MNHNY and SVGAGI (reference sequence). The CDR3 has 17 residues. Between the trimmed V and J ends, which lost 5 bases and 3 bases, there was a span of 22 bases. CDR3 amino acids: CASSPRWGGTGHYGYTF. DNA of the CDR3: TGTGCCAGCAGTCCGCGCTGGGGGGGCACCGGGCACTATGGCTACACCTTC.

This clonotype was counted ten times or more. V is TRBV7-7 and J is TRBJ2-5, with a tentative D call TRBD1 (6 bases). Trimming took off 5 bases at V and 0 bases at J, with 13 bases between the two ends. The CDR3 contains 15 residues. The germline CDR1 and CDR2 sequences are SSHAT and FNYEAQ (reference sequence). The CDR3 is CASSIGTLYQETQYF. The DNA of the CDR3 is TGTGCCAGCAGCATAGGGACACTGTACCAAGAGACCCAGTACTTC. The variable domain in full, with the rest retrieved from reference TRBV7-7 and TRBJ2-5, is GAGVSQSPRYKVTKRGQDVTLRCDPISSHATLYWYQQALGQGPEFLTYFNYEAQPDKSGLPSDRFSAERPEGSISTLTIQRTEQRDSAMYRCASSIGTLYQETQYFGPGTRLLVL.

In the case of this clonotype: One junction end does not reproduce the germline sequence, and a read error may be involved. The genes are TRBV2 and TRBJ2-3; TRBD2 aligns across 8 bases. This CDR3 has 15 residues. Germline V gene lookup returns CDR1 SNHLY and CDR2 FYNNEI. CDR3 residues: CASNLRGGNTHTQYF. The CDR3 region has the DNA TGTGCCAGCAATTTACGCGGGGGGAACACACATACGCAGTATTTT.

As regards this clonotype: This sequence may be a read error, since a much larger clone differs from it by one base. The rearrangement uses TRBV3-1 and TRBJ2-7; D remains unclear. The germline V and J ends were trimmed by 0 bases and 12 bases, with 12 bases remaining between them. The length of the CDR3 is 12 residues. The V gene's germline CDR1 is LGHDT and CDR2 YNNKEL (reference sequence). The CDR3 is CASSQDPETRYF. Here the CDR3 DNA reads TGTGCCAGCAGCCAAGATCCGGAGACCCGGTACTTC.

The chain has TRBV12-3 or TRBV12-4 and TRBJ1-4, with TRBD1 matching over 8 bases. Trimming cost V 11 bases and J 3 bases; bases outside gene matches: 8. The CDR3 runs 14 residues. Here the CDR3 DNA reads TGTGCCGGCGCAGGGGGCGCGGCTAATGAAAAACTGTTTTTT. Translated: CAGAGGAANEKLFF.

Note on this clonotype: A read error may account for a junction end that differs from germline. The V and J genes are TRBV3-1 and TRBJ2-5, with 8 bases aligning to TRBD2. Near its end, the DNA agrees better with TRBJ2-1, so the J call may be wrong. From germline, CDR1 is LGHDT and CDR2 YNNKEL (reference sequence). The CDR3 length is 15 residues. The CDR3 protein is CASSQGAGAQETQFF. The CDR3 bases are TGTGCCAGCAGTCAAGGAGCGGGGGCCCAAGAGACCCAGTTCTTC.

This clonotype was seen a single time. This rearrangement joins TRBV7-2 to TRBJ2-6; 12 positions agree with TRBD1. V lost 2 bases, J lost 2 bases, and 4 bases stayed unmatched. CDR3 length equals 18 residues. Looked up from germline, CDR1 is SGHTA and CDR2 is FQGNSA. The DNA for the CDR3 is TGTGCCAGCAGCTTAAAGGGACAGGGGGCTACTGGGGCCAACGTCCTGACTTTC. Translated: CASSLKGQGATGANVLTF. Full variable domain (rest looked up from reference TRBV7-2 and TRBJ2-6): GAGVSQSPSNKVTEKGKDVELRCDPISGHTALYWYRQSLGQGLEFLIYFQGNSAPDKSGLPSDRFSAERTGGSVSTLTIQRTQQEDSAVYLCASSLKGQGATGANVLTFGAGSRLTVL.

In the case of this clonotype: This may stem from a read error, because a much larger clone lies one nucleotide away. The genes are TRBV12-3 or TRBV12-4 and TRBJ2-5, with unresolved D. CDR3 length equals 12 residues. For the CDR3, the DNA is TGTGCCGGCAGTCGGGTCCAAGAGACCCAGTACTTC. Residues: CAGSRVQETQYF.

This clonotype was seen repeatedly, ten times or more. J is TRBJ2-1 and V is TRBV20-1; D is possibly TRBD2 (5 bases). CDR3 length: 14 amino acids. Looked up from germline, CDR1 is DFQATT and CDR2 is SNEGSKA (reference sequence). With 4 bases removed from V and 2 bases from J, the gap between germline ends came to 12 bases. CDR3 sequence (DNA): TGCAGTGCTATAGGTGGGAGAACCTACAATGAGCAGTTCTTC. Translating it yields CSAIGGRTYNEQFF.

Worth noting for this clonotype: The missing conserved phenylalanine or tryptophan at the end of this CDR3 makes a read error likely. The CDR3 sequence is CASSPRANVNTEAFS. The CDR3 bases are TGTGCCAGCAGCCCAAGGGCCAACGTGAACACTGAAGCTTTCTCT. The rearrangement joins TRBV6-2 or TRBV6-3 to TRBJ1-1, with unresolved D. The germline CDR1 and CDR2 sequences are MNHEY and SVGEGT. This CDR3 region has 15 residues. The ends were cut back, 6 bases at V and 0 bases at J, with 14 bases in the middle.